The source of this TCR beta chain is a study of T-cell reconstitution after alpha-beta-depleted transplantation in children. There are 18 residues in the CDR3. Losses at the gene ends were 4 bases for V and 2 bases for J; bases not matched to a gene: 14. Germline V gives CDR1 ENHRY, CDR2 SYGVKD. Study-level findings and limits: When one year had passed after transplant, most T-cell counts and diversity came from newly produced T cells. Some patients owed their high day-60 TCRbeta diversity to surviving recipient T cells and thymic progenitors. In patients about two months after transplant, alpha-beta T cells reportedly arose from several hundred expanded graft clones.

Preparation of the TCRbeta library used unique molecular identifiers. MiXCR, applied by TCRdb to the PCR reads, yields one record per CDR3 protein. The sample lists 25,000 to 30,000 distinct CDR3 sequences; 6.3% were seen once. Remarks on this clonotype: Its specificity is not known.

The chain has TRBV10-3 and TRBJ2-3, with TRBD1 identical over 8 bases. The receptor was derived from a male patient between 10 and 17 years old who had a stem cell transplant for acute myeloid leukemia, so the T cells may come from the graft donor. This material consisted of PBMCs, mostly from graft donor cells, taken 180 days after TCRalphabeta/CD19-depleted stem cell transplant. CDR3 DNA: TGTGCCATCAGTGTCTTGACAGGGGTCGTCCTTTACACAGATACGCAGTATTTT. Translated: CAISVLTGVVLYTDTQYF.